These 5 T cell receptor beta chains originate from one sample sequenced in a study of metastatic and nonmetastatic thyroid tumors. From the PCR reads, TCRdb re-called clones with MiXCR. The sample gives over 35,000 clones, around a sixth of which show up once; 9.9% is in the top ten. Each patient came to thyroid surgery without any prior treatment (of any kind). What was sequenced was tumor tissue. The receptors originated from a female donor with papillary thyroid cancer or a benign thyroid nodule (not recorded which). Some clones in this sample may be carry-over from other donors' samples.

This clone was seen at least ten times. The rearrangement joins TRBV28 to TRBJ1-5; perhaps TRBD1 as D (5 bases). Germline CDR1 is MDHEN and CDR2 is SYDVKM. Trimming took off 1 base at V and 0 bases at J, with 7 bases between the two ends. The CDR3 loop spans 15 amino acids. The DNA of the CDR3 is TGTGCCAGCAGTTTATCGGGGGGTAGCAATCAGCCCCAGCATTTT. Translating gives CASSLSGGSNQPQHF.

This clone has at least ten counts. The V gene is TRBV5-4, the J gene TRBJ2-2; 9 bases are a match to TRBD2. Germline V CDR1 and CDR2: SGHNT, YYREEE (reference sequence). With 4 bases clipped from V and 5 bases from J, the junction kept 6 bases outside the gene matches. There are 15 residues in the CDR3. The CDR3 DNA follows: TGTGCCAGCAGCGGGGGACTAGCACCTACCGGGGAGCTGTTTTTT. Translated, it gives CASSGGLAPTGELFF.

Ten or more counts support this clone. J is TRBJ2-3 and V is TRBV6-2 or TRBV6-3, with 8 bases that match TRBD1. Germline-derived CDR1 and CDR2 are MNHEY and SVGEGT. The CDR3 covers 15 residues. V shed 6 bases, J shed 1 base, and the junction held 6 bases outside the gene matches. The CDR3 reads CASRPWTGRTDTQYF. Written as DNA, the CDR3 is TGTGCCAGCAGGCCCTGGACAGGGCGCACAGATACGCAGTATTTT.

This clone was detected many times. The chain employs TRBV18 and TRBJ2-1; TRBD1 might be the D (5 bases). This CDR3 is 15 amino acids long. CDR1 and CDR2 from the germline V gene are KGHSH and LQKENI. The V end was cut by 2 bases, the J end by 0 bases, with 8 bases between. The CDR3 DNA sequence: TGTGCCAGCTCACCAGGGCAGGGCTCCTACAATGAGCAGTTCTTC. As protein: CASSPGQGSYNEQFF. The whole variable domain, filled in from reference TRBV18 and TRBJ2-1, reads NAGVMQNPRHLVRRRGQEARLRCSPMKGHSHVYWYRQLPEEGLKFMVYLQKENIIDESGMPKERFSAEFPKEGPSILRIQQVVRGDSAAYFCASSPGQGSYNEQFFGPGTRLTVL.

Concerning this clone: The junction departs from germline at one end; a sequencing error may be responsible. The chain combines TRBV20-1 with TRBJ2-1; D perhaps matches TRBD2 (5 bases). The V gene's germline CDR1 is DFQATT and CDR2 SNEGSKA (reference sequence). This CDR3 is 15 amino acids long. The CDR3 here is CNASSLAGALNEQFF. The CDR3 DNA reads TGCAATGCTAGTTCCCTAGCTGGAGCCTTGAATGAGCAGTTCTTC.